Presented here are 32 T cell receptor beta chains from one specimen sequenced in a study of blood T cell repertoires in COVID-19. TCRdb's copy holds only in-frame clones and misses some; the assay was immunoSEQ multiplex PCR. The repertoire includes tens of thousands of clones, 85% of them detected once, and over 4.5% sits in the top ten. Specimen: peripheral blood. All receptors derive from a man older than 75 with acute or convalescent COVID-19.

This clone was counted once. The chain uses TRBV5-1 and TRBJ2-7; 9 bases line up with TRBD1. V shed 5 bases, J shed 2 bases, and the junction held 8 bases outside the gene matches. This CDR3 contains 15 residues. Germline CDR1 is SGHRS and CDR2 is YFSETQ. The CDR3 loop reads CASRETGGAPYEQYF. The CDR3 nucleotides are TGCGCCAGCAGGGAAACAGGGGGCGCACCCTACGAGCAGTACTTC.

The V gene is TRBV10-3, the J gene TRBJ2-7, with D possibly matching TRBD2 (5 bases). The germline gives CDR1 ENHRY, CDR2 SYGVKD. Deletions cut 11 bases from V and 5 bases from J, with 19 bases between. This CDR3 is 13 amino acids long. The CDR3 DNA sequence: TGTGCCCCAGAGAACCTAGCCGGGGACGAGCAGTACTTC. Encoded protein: CAPENLAGDEQYF.

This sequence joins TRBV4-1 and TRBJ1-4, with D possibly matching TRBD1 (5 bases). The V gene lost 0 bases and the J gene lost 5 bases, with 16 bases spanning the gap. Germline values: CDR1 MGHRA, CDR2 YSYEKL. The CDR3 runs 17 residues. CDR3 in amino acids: CASSQDRRVGSNEKLFF. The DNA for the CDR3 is TGCGCCAGCAGCCAAGATCGCAGGGTTGGGTCGAATGAAAAACTGTTTTTT.

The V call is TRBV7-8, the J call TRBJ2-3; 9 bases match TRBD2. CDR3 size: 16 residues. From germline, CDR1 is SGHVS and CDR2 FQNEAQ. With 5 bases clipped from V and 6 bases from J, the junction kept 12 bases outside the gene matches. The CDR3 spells CASSRGAGGRMDTQYF. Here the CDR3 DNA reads TGTGCCAGCAGCCGAGGGGCGGGGGGGAGAATGGATACGCAGTATTTT.

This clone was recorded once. DNA of the CDR3: TGTGCCAGCAGTTTACGGACAGGGACGGCTTTCGAGCAGTACTTC. Its protein product is CASSLRTGTAFEQYF. The chain couples TRBV27 to TRBJ2-7, with 8 bases lining up with TRBD1. Per the germline V gene, CDR1 is MNHEY and CDR2 is SMNVEV (reference sequence). Germline trimming cut 2 bases from V and 6 bases from J; bases unmatched to any gene: 9. The CDR3 sequence is 15 residues long.

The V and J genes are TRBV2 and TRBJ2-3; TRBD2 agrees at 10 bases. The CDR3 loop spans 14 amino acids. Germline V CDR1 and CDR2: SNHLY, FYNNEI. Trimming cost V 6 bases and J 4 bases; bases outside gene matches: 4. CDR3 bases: TGTGCCAGCAGAGAGGGACTAGCGTCAGATACGCAGTATTTT. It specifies CASREGLASDTQYF. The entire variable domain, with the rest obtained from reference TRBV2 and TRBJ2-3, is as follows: EPEVTQTPSHQVTQMGQEVILRCVPISNHLYFYWYRQILGQKVEFLVSFYNNEISEKSEIFDDQFSVERPDGSNFTLKIRSTKLEDSAMYFCASREGLASDTQYFGPGTRLTVL.

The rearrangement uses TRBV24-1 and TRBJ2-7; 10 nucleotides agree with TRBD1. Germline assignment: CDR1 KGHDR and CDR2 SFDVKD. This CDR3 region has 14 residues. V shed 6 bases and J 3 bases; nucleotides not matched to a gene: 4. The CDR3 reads CATSPRDRGYEQYF. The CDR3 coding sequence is TGTGCCACCAGTCCCCGGGACAGGGGCTACGAGCAGTACTTC.

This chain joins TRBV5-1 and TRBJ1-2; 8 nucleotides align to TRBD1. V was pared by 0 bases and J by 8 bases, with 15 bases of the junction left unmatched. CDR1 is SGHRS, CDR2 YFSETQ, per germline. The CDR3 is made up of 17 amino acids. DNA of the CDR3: TGCGCCAGCAGCTTGGCCTCAGGGGGCACCCGTTTGAGGGGCTACACCTTC. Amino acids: CASSLASGGTRLRGYTF.

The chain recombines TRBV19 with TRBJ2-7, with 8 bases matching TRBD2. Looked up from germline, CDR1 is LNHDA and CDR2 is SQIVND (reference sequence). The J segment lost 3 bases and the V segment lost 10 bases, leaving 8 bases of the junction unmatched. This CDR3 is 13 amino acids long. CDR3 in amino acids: CATGGRIVYEQYF. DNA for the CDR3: TGTGCCACGGGGGGGAGGATAGTCTACGAGCAGTACTTC.

The CDR3 DNA reads as TGTGCCAGCAGTGCACAGGTCTCTGGGGCCAACGTCCTGACTTTC. Encoded protein: CASSAQVSGANVLTF. The chain is built from TRBV6-2 or TRBV6-3 and TRBJ2-6; D is possibly TRBD1 (5 bases). Trimming left V 5 bases short and J 0 bases short, with 8 bases between. Germline V lookup: CDR1 MNHEY, CDR2 SVGEGT. The CDR3 runs 15 residues.

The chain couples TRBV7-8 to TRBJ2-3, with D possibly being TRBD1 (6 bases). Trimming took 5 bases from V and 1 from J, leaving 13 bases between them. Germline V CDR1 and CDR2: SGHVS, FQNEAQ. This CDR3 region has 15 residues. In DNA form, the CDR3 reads TGTGCCAGCAGCCAAACAGGGATTGGCACAGATACGCAGTATTTT. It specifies CASSQTGIGTDTQYF.

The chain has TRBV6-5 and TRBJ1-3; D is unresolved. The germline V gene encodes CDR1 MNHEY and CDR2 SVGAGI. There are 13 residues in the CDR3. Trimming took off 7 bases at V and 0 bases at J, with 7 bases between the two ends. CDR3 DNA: TGTGCCAGCATTACGAGCTCTGGAAACACCATATATTTT. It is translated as CASITSSGNTIYF.

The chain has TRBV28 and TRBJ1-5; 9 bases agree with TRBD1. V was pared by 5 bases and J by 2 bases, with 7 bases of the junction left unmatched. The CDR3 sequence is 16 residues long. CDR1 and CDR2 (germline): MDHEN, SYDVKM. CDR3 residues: CASSPWTGERNQPQHF. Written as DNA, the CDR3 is TGTGCCAGCAGTCCGTGGACAGGGGAACGCAATCAGCCCCAGCATTTT.

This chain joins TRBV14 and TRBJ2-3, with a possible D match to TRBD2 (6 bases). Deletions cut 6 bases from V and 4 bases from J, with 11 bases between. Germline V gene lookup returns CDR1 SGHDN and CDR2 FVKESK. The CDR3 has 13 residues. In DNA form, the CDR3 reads TGTGCCAGCAGTATTCGGGGGTCAGATACGCAGTATTTT. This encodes CASSIRGSDTQYF.

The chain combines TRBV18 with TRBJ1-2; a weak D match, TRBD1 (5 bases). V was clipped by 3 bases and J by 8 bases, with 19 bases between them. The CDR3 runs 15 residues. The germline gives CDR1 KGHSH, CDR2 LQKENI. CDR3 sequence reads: CASSPRSPGGEGYTF. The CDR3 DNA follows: TGTGCCAGCTCACCGCGGTCCCCTGGGGGGGAAGGCTACACCTTC.

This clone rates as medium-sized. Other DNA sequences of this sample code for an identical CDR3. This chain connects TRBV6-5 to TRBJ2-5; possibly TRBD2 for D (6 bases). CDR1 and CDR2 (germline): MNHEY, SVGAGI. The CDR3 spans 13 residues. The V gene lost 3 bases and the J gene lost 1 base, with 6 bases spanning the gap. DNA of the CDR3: TGTGCCAGCAGTTATAGCGGCCAAGAGACCCAGTACTTC. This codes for CASSYSGQETQYF.

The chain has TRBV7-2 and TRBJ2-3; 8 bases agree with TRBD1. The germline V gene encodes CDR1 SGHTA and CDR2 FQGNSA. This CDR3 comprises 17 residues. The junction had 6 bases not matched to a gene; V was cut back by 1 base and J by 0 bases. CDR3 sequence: CASSLVIQGGSTDTQYF. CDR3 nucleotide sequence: TGTGCCAGCAGCTTAGTTATACAGGGGGGAAGCACAGATACGCAGTATTTT. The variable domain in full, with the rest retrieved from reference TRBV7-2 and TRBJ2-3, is GAGVSQSPSNKVTEKGKDVELRCDPISGHTALYWYRQSLGQGLEFLIYFQGNSAPDKSGLPSDRFSAERTGGSVSTLTIQRTQQEDSAVYLCASSLVIQGGSTDTQYFGPGTRLTVL.

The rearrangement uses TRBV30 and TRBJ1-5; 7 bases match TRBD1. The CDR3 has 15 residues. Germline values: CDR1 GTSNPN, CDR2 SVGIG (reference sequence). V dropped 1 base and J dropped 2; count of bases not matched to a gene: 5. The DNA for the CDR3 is TGTGCCTGGAGTGCTGGGGGGACAGGCAATCAGCCCCAGCATTTT. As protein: CAWSAGGTGNQPQHF.

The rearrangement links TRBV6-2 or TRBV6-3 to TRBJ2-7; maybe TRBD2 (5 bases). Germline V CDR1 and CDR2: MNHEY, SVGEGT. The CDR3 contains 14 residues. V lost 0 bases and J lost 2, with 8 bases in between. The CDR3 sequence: CASSYSSGAYEQYF. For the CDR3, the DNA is TGTGCCAGCAGTTACTCTTCCGGGGCCTACGAGCAGTACTTC.

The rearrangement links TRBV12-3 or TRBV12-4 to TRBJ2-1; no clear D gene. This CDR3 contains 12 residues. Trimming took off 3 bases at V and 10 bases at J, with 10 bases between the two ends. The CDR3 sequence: CASSFERLEQFF. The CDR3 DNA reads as TGTGCCAGCAGTTTCGAGCGTTTAGAGCAGTTCTTC.

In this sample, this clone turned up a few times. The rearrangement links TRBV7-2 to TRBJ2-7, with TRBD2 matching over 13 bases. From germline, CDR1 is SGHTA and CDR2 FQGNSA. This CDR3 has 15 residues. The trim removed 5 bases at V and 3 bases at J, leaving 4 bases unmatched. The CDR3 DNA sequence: TGTGCCAGCAGCCCCGGACTAGCGGGAGTCTACGAGCAGTACTTC. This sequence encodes CASSPGLAGVYEQYF.

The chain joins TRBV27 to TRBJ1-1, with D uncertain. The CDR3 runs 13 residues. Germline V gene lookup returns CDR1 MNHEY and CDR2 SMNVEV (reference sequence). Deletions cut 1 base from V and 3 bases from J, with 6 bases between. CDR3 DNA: TGTGCCAGCAGTTTATGGAGGGACACTGAAGCTTTCTTT. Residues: CASSLWRDTEAFF.

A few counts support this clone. The CDR3 DNA is TGTGCCAGCAGTCCCCGACAGGGGGCGAACACCGGGGAGCTGTTTTTT. Its translation: CASSPRQGANTGELFF. The V gene is TRBV27, the J gene TRBJ2-2, with 9 bases that match TRBD1. The CDR3 loop spans 16 amino acids. Germline V gene lookup returns CDR1 MNHEY and CDR2 SMNVEV (reference sequence). Trimming at V came to 5 bases and at J to 0 bases, leaving 4 bases not matched to a gene.

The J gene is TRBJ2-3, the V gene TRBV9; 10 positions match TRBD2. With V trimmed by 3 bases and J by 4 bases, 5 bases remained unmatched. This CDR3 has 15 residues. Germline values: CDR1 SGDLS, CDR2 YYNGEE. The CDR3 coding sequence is TGTGCCAGCAGCGCTTTAGCGGGGGGCCCAGATACGCAGTATTTT. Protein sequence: CASSALAGGPDTQYF.

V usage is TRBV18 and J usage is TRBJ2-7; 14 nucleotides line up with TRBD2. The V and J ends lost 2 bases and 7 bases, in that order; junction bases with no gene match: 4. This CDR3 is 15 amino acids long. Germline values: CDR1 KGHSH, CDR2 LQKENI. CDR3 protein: CASSPGTSGSGEQYF. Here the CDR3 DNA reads TGTGCCAGCTCACCAGGGACTAGCGGGAGTGGTGAGCAGTACTTC.

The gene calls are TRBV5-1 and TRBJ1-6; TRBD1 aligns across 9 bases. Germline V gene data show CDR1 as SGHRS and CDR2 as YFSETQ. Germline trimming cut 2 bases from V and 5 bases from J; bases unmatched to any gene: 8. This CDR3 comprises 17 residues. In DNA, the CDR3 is TGCGCCAGCAGCTTAACAGGACAGGGGTACCATAATTCACCCCTCCACTTT. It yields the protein CASSLTGQGYHNSPLHF.

Written as DNA, the CDR3 is TGTGCCAGCAGCGTGTCAGGGGTTAGCTCCTACGAGCAGTACTTC. Its protein product is CASSVSGVSSYEQYF. The chain uses TRBV9 and TRBJ2-7; D is possibly TRBD1 (6 bases). Germline-derived CDR1 and CDR2 are SGDLS and YYNGEE. The CDR3 has 15 residues. Trimming stripped 2 bases from V and 0 bases from J, with 12 bases between.

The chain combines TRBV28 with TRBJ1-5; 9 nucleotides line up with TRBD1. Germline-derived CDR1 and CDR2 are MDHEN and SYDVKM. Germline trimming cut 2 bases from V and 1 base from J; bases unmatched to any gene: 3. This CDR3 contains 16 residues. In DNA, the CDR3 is TGTGCCAGCAGTTTAACAGGGGGCTGGAGCAATCAGCCCCAGCATTTT. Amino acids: CASSLTGGWSNQPQHF.

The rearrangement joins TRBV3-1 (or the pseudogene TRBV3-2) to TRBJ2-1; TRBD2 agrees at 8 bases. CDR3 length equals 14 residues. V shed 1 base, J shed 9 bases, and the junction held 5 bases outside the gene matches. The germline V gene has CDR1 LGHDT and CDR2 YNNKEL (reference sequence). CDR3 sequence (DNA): TGTGCCAGCAGCCAAGGACCCCGGGAGGGTGAGCAGTTCTTC. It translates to CASSQGPREGEQFF.

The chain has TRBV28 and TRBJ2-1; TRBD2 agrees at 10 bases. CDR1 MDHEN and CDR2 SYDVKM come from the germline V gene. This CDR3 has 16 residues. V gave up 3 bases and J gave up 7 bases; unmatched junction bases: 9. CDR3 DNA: TGTGCCAGCAGTTTGGAGGCGAAGCGGGAGGGAAATGAGCAGTTCTTC. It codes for CASSLEAKREGNEQFF.

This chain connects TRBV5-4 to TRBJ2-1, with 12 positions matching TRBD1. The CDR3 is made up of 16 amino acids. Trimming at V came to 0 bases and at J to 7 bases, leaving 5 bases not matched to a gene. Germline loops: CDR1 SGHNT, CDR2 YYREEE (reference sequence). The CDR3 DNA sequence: TGTGCCAGCAGCTTGGGGGGACAGGGGGCAAGAAATGAGCAGTTCTTC. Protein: CASSLGGQGARNEQFF.

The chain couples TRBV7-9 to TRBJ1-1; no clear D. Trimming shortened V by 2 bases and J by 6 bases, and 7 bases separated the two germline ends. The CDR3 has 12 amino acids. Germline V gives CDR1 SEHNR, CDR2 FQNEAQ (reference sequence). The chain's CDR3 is CASSLMRAEAFF. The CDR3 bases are TGTGCCAGCAGCTTAATGCGGGCTGAAGCTTTCTTT. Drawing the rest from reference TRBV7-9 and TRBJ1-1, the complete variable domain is DTGVSQNPRHKITKRGQNVTFRCDPISEHNRLYWYRQTLGQGPEFLTYFQNEAQLEKSRLLSDRFSAERPKGSFSTLEIQRTEQGDSAMYLCASSLMRAEAFFGQGTRLTVV.